One sample yielded the 28 T cell receptor beta chains listed below, sequenced in a study of blood T cell repertoires in COVID-19. Clones were read by immunoSEQ multiplex PCR, and TCRdb kept only the in-frame ones, dropping some. Of over 150,000 clones listed, around 87% are singletons. Input material: peripheral blood. All receptors derive from a man in his 60s with COVID-19, enrolled during active disease.

In its sample, this clone was seen once. J is TRBJ2-1 and V is TRBV5-4; 7 positions match TRBD2. The V gene end was trimmed by 6 bases and the J gene end by 3 bases; junction bases not matched to a gene: 12. There are 16 residues in the CDR3. The germline V gene encodes CDR1 SGHNT and CDR2 YYREEE (reference sequence). CDR3 nucleotides: TGTGCCAGCACCCCCGTGGCCGGGGGGATCTACAATGAGCAGTTCTTC. Its protein is CASTPVAGGIYNEQFF.

The rearrangement joins TRBV9 to TRBJ2-7, with D possibly matching TRBD2 (6 bases). Germline CDR1 reads SGDLS; CDR2 reads YYNGEE. The CDR3 runs to 14 residues. Trimming took 0 bases from V and 6 from J, leaving 13 bases between them. The DNA for the CDR3 is TGTGCCAGCAGCGTAGGGGTTTCGGGACTCGAGCAGTACTTC. Amino acid sequence: CASSVGVSGLEQYF.

The chain links TRBV11-2 to TRBJ1-2; 9 bases line up with TRBD1. The length of the CDR3 is 17 residues. Germline V gene lookup returns CDR1 SGHAT and CDR2 FQNNGV. Germline trimming cut 4 bases from V and 4 bases from J; bases unmatched to any gene: 13. This CDR3 is CASSSLGYLDRGYGYTF. The CDR3 DNA follows: TGTGCCAGCAGCTCCCTCGGATATTTGGACAGGGGCTATGGCTACACCTTC.

This clone was detected only once. Other DNA sequences in the sample encode the same CDR3. In DNA, the CDR3 is TGTGCCAGCACCGGCGGCTCCTACAATGAGCAGTTCTTC. Amino acids: CASTGGSYNEQFF. This chain connects TRBV6-5 to TRBJ2-1, with D hard to call. V dropped 7 bases and J dropped 0 bases, with 7 bases sitting between them. Germline V gene sequence: CDR1 MNHEY, CDR2 SVGAGI. The length of the CDR3 is 13 residues.

This clone was counted between two and nine times. The V and J genes are TRBV4-2 and TRBJ1-5; the match to TRBD1 covers 9 bases. The CDR3 consists of 13 residues. Unmatched junction bases numbered 7, after V lost 0 bases and J lost 16 bases. CDR1 and CDR2 from the germline V gene are LGHNA and YNFKEQ. The CDR3 DNA reads as TGTGCCAGCAGCCAAGATGAGGGACAGGGTGCACATTTT. Translating it yields CASSQDEGQGAHF.

This chain connects TRBV12-3 or TRBV12-4 to TRBJ1-5; D is perhaps TRBD1 (5 bases). This CDR3 contains 13 residues. Deletions cut 5 bases from V and 7 bases from J, with 12 bases between. Here the CDR3 DNA reads TGTGCCAGCAGTCGACAGCCCGTACAGCCCCAGCATTTT. Protein product: CASSRQPVQPQHF.

This rearrangement joins TRBV4-3 to TRBJ2-2, with a possible D match to TRBD1 (5 bases). V dropped 1 base and J dropped 1 base, with 10 bases sitting between them. In germline, CDR1 is LGHNA, CDR2 YSLEER. CDR3 size: 16 residues. The CDR3 protein is CASSQGSTGNTGELFF. CDR3 nucleotide sequence: TGCGCCAGCAGCCAAGGTTCTACAGGGAACACCGGGGAGCTGTTTTTT.

The rearrangement links TRBV14 to TRBJ1-2, with D tentatively TRBD1 (6 bases). Germline V gene data show CDR1 as SGHDN and CDR2 as FVKESK. The CDR3 has 14 amino acids. V lost 2 bases and J 5 bases, leaving 12 bases between the germline ends. In DNA, the CDR3 is TGTGCCAGCAGCCAATCCGGGACAAGATATGGCTACACCTTC. Its protein is CASSQSGTRYGYTF.

CDR3 amino acids: CASSLASGGGTDTQYF. As DNA, the CDR3 is TGTGCCAGCAGCTTAGCCAGCGGGGGGGGCACAGATACGCAGTATTTT. J is TRBJ2-3 and V is TRBV11-1; 10 bases line up with TRBD2. V dropped 0 bases and J dropped 1; count of bases not matched to a gene: 1. Germline V gene lookup returns CDR1 SGHAT and CDR2 FQDESV (reference sequence). The CDR3 length is 16 residues.

The V and J genes are TRBV7-9 and TRBJ1-6; 10 bases line up with TRBD1. This CDR3 has 15 residues. The V and J ends lost 4 bases and 6 bases, in that order; junction bases with no gene match: 3. Germline V lookup: CDR1 SEHNR, CDR2 FQNEAQ (reference sequence). CDR3 in DNA: TGTGCCAGCAGCTCGTGGACAGGGGGTAATTCACCCCTCCACTTT. The encoded protein is CASSSWTGGNSPLHF.

V is TRBV5-1 and J is TRBJ2-1; D may be TRBD2 (5 bases). The length of the CDR3 is 13 residues. Germline V gene sequence: CDR1 SGHRS, CDR2 YFSETQ. The germline V and J ends were trimmed by 4 bases and 6 bases, with 11 bases remaining between them. Written as DNA, the CDR3 is TGCGCCAGCAGCATCAGACGGGGCAATGAGCAGTTCTTC. It specifies CASSIRRGNEQFF.

The chain joins TRBV7-9 to TRBJ1-1; no definite D call. The CDR3 extends over 13 amino acids. The germline gives CDR1 SEHNR, CDR2 FQNEAQ (reference sequence). V lost 4 bases, J lost 4 bases, and 10 bases lay in between. The CDR3 region is CASSYFSSTEAFF. In nucleotides, the CDR3 is TGTGCCAGCAGCTACTTCTCGAGCACTGAAGCTTTCTTT.

The rearrangement links TRBV7-3 to TRBJ1-1; D perhaps matches TRBD1 (5 bases). Germline lookup yields CDR1 SGHTA and CDR2 FQGTGA. This CDR3 has 15 residues. Trimming stripped 1 base from V and 6 bases from J, with 15 bases between. The CDR3 reads CASSLRFGQGSEAFF. CDR3 coding DNA: TGTGCCAGCAGCTTAAGGTTCGGGCAGGGCTCTGAAGCTTTCTTT.

This sequence joins TRBV7-9 and TRBJ1-6; D is perhaps TRBD1 (6 bases). The V end lost 4 bases, the J end lost 9 bases, and 13 bases lay between the germline ends. This CDR3 is built from 14 residues. The germline V gene has CDR1 SEHNR and CDR2 FQNEAQ (reference sequence). CDR3 sequence reads: CASSYTGTSSPLHF. CDR3 DNA: TGTGCCAGCAGCTACACAGGGACCTCTTCACCCCTCCACTTT.

The J gene is TRBJ2-2, the V gene TRBV9, with 11 bases matching TRBD2. Germline loops: CDR1 SGDLS, CDR2 YYNGEE. Trimming took 4 bases from V and 0 from J; bases not matched to a gene: 8. This CDR3 is 18 amino acids long. The DNA for the CDR3 is TGTGCCAGCAGCACGGGACTAGCGGTACCCGCGAACACCGGGGAGCTGTTTTTT. Encoded protein: CASSTGLAVPANTGELFF. The full variable domain, with the rest looked up from reference TRBV9 and TRBJ2-2, is DSGVTQTPKHLITATGQRVTLRCSPRSGDLSVYWYQQSLDQGLQFLIQYYNGEERAKGNILERFSAQQFPDLHSELNLSSLELGDSALYFCASSTGLAVPANTGELFFGEGSRLTVL.

V and J are TRBV6-5 and TRBJ1-2; tentative D call: TRBD1 (5 bases). Per the germline V gene, CDR1 is MNHEY and CDR2 is SVGAGI. The CDR3 has 14 residues. V was cut by 7 bases and J by 5 bases, with 17 bases left in between. DNA of the CDR3: TGTGCCAGCACTTCGCTGGGGGGGGAATATGGCTACACCTTC. Its protein product is CASTSLGGEYGYTF.

CDR3 DNA sequence: TGTGCCAGTTCGCGGGGCTATCAGCCCCAGCATTTT. Translating gives CASSRGYQPQHF. V and J are TRBV19 and TRBJ1-5; D is perhaps TRBD1 (5 bases). V gave up 8 bases and J gave up 5 bases, with 10 bases separating them. This CDR3 spans 12 amino acids. Germline CDR1 reads LNHDA; CDR2 reads SQIVND (reference sequence).

This chain's CDR3 is CASSPGLGTEAFF. In nucleotides, the CDR3 is TGTGCCAGCTCACCCGGGTTAGGCACTGAAGCTTTCTTT. This chain links TRBV18 with TRBJ1-1; D gene ambiguous. The CDR3 sequence is 13 residues long. V dropped 3 bases and J dropped 4 bases, with 9 bases sitting between them. Germline CDR1 is KGHSH and CDR2 is LQKENI. The whole variable domain, remainder taken from reference TRBV18 and TRBJ1-1, is NAGVMQNPRHLVRRRGQEARLRCSPMKGHSHVYWYRQLPEEGLKFMVYLQKENIIDESGMPKERFSAEFPKEGPSILRIQQVVRGDSAAYFCASSPGLGTEAFFGQGTRLTVV.

The rearrangement uses TRBV4-2 and TRBJ1-2, with D perhaps TRBD1 (6 bases). Per germline, CDR1 LGHNA and CDR2 YNFKEQ. This CDR3 is 14 amino acids long. The V gene lost 5 bases and the J gene lost 6 bases, with 16 bases spanning the gap. The CDR3 sequence: CASSGSRGANGYTF. The CDR3 DNA is TGTGCCAGCAGCGGGAGTCGGGGGGCTAATGGCTACACCTTC.

The rearrangement uses TRBV12-5 and TRBJ2-7, with 11 bases that match TRBD2. Losses at the gene ends were 0 bases for V and 7 bases for J; bases not matched to a gene: 11. The CDR3 spans 17 residues. CDR1 LGHNT and CDR2 FRNRAP come from the germline V gene. CDR3 region: CASGLVGLADKSREQYF. Here the CDR3 DNA reads TGTGCTAGTGGTTTGGTGGGACTAGCGGACAAATCTCGGGAGCAGTACTTC.

The gene calls are TRBV11-2 and TRBJ1-5, with D tentatively TRBD1 (5 bases). Germline V gene lookup returns CDR1 SGHAT and CDR2 FQNNGV. The V and J ends lost 5 bases and 3 bases respectively, with 11 bases between them. The CDR3 totals 14 residues. The CDR3 sequence: CASSPSGYNQPQHF. CDR3 nucleotide sequence: TGTGCCAGCAGCCCCTCAGGGTACAATCAGCCCCAGCATTTT. Filled out from reference TRBV11-2 and TRBJ1-5, the complete variable domain reads EAGVAQSPRYKIIEKRQSVAFWCNPISGHATLYWYQQILGQGPKLLIQFQNNGVVDDSQLPKDRFSAERLKGVDSTLKIQPAKLEDSAVYLCASSPSGYNQPQHFGDGTRLSIL.

The V gene is TRBV9, the J gene TRBJ2-1; 7 bases align to TRBD2. The junction had 18 bases not matched to a gene; V was cut back by 0 bases and J by 12 bases. Germline V gene lookup returns CDR1 SGDLS and CDR2 YYNGEE. CDR3 size: 17 residues. CDR3 protein: CASSVGEWVGDYELQFF. The DNA of the CDR3 is TGTGCCAGCAGCGTAGGGGAATGGGTGGGGGACTATGAGTTGCAGTTCTTC.

The J gene is TRBJ1-2, the V gene TRBV19; 8 nucleotides align to TRBD1. Per germline, CDR1 LNHDA and CDR2 SQIVND (reference sequence). The CDR3 runs to 16 residues. The J segment lost 6 bases and the V segment lost 1 base, leaving 10 bases of the junction unmatched. CDR3 DNA: TGTGCCAGTAGTATAGGGCGACCCAGGGGGCAGGATGGCTACACCTTC. This codes for CASSIGRPRGQDGYTF.

V usage is TRBV5-8 and J usage is TRBJ1-5; D not resolved. Germline-derived CDR1 and CDR2 are SGHTS and YDEGEE. There are 15 residues in the CDR3. The germline V and J ends were trimmed by 5 bases and 4 bases, with 16 bases remaining between them. The CDR3 nucleotides are TGTGCCAGCAGTACCGAGCCAGGTCGGAATCAGCCCCAGCATTTT. Residues: CASSTEPGRNQPQHF.

This chain connects TRBV18 to TRBJ2-2, with TRBD1 as a possible D gene (6 bases). Germline V gene sequence: CDR1 KGHSH, CDR2 LQKENI. The CDR3 runs 13 residues. The V and J ends lost 7 bases and 1 base respectively, with 7 bases between them. The CDR3 DNA reads TGTGCCAGCTTACAGGGGAACACCGGGGAGCTGTTTTTT. It translates to CASLQGNTGELFF.

V usage is TRBV11-2 and J usage is TRBJ1-1; no clear D gene. This CDR3 spans 13 amino acids. Trimming removed 5 bases at V and 4 bases at J, with 11 bases between. CDR1 SGHAT and CDR2 FQNNGV come from the germline V gene. CDR3 region: CASSPQPGTEAFF. The DNA for the CDR3 is TGTGCCAGCAGCCCCCAACCGGGCACTGAAGCTTTCTTT. Combining the CDR3 with reference TRBV11-2 and TRBJ1-1 gives the whole variable domain EAGVAQSPRYKIIEKRQSVAFWCNPISGHATLYWYQQILGQGPKLLIQFQNNGVVDDSQLPKDRFSAERLKGVDSTLKIQPAKLEDSAVYLCASSPQPGTEAFFGQGTRLTVV.

The rearrangement joins TRBV7-2 to TRBJ1-1, with 9 positions matching TRBD1. The V gene end was trimmed by 1 base and the J gene end by 3 bases; junction bases not matched to a gene: 6. The CDR3 has 16 amino acids. Germline-derived CDR1 and CDR2 are SGHTA and FQGNSA. Written as DNA, the CDR3 is TGTGCCAGCAGCTTAGATGGGACAGGGACCCACACTGAAGCTTTCTTT. Amino acid sequence: CASSLDGTGTHTEAFF.

The V gene is TRBV10-3, the J gene TRBJ2-3; 12 bases line up with TRBD2. Germline-derived CDR1 and CDR2 are ENHRY and SYGVKD. Trimming at V came to 1 base and at J to 2 bases, leaving 4 bases not matched to a gene. The CDR3 length is 17 residues. CDR3 DNA: TGTGCCATCAGTGAGTTGGCTAGCGGGAGGGCCACAGATACGCAGTATTTT. It yields the protein CAISELASGRATDTQYF.